This T cell receptor (beta chain) was found in a study of blood T cell repertoires in COVID-19 (TCRdb year 2020). Regarding the study in general: Samples covering the acute and convalescent phases of COVID-19 were provided by collaborators in the United States, Italy and Spain. The prospective study material was composed of cDNA or gDNA derived from T cells, B-cell-depleted T cells, or PBMCs. The dataset comprised deeply sampled blood TCRbeta repertoires from subjects exposed to, actively infected with, or recovered from COVID-19. The repertoires were released in a freely available public database intended as a resource for research on the immune response to SARS-CoV-2. Samples came from the ongoing ImmuneRACE study (first 160 participants) plus 1,254 subjects from 6 global collaborators. The sample metadata nearly always contained a de-identified subject ID, COVID-19 status, age in years and sex. HLA class I and class II types, where available, came from metadata supplied by the sample provider rather than from assay-based typing. Overall study outcomes, separate from this receptor: The quantity of clinical and demographic metadata differed by source and by participant and was supplied without curation.

Deletion took 5 bases off V and 0 bases off J, with a span of 14 bases between the germline ends. Spanning cysteine to phenylalanine, the CDR3 consists of 16 amino acids. This entry keeps only the CDR3 DNA: 48 bases, framed from base 1. Taken from the germline V gene, the CDR1 and CDR2 loops are SGHVS and FNYEAQ. Samples from volunteer blood donors who had recovered from COVID-19 were contributed by a second Seattle source. The collaborating institutions used their own protocols to collect whole blood in K2EDTA tubes. For TCRbeta analysis, collaborators shipped samples as frozen whole blood, isolated PBMCs, or DNA extracted from either of those sample types. Note on this clone: The antigen it binds to is not known. Base-call qualities are not available, and no considerably larger clone is one nucleotide away.

TCRbeta CDR3 regions were amplified from genomic DNA using the immunoSEQ Assay, a bias-controlled multiplex PCR. The original pipeline was this. The number of nucleated cells in each sample was estimated from the amplification of reference gene primers within the assay. To quantify the absolute abundance of each unique TCRbeta CDR3 rearrangement, sequence reads were collapsed and filtered. Productive Simpson clonality was computed per sample as the square root of Simpson's diversity index over productive rearrangements. TCRdb took this table from immuneACCESS and kept in-frame rearrangements with V and J called. Such tables lack part of the clones; where checked against another copy, unresolved V genes explain under half of the gap, and the rest is unexplained. V, J and clone size derive from that table, while D and trimming were established from the DNA sequence. Across this sample there are under 300,000 clones, with about nine tenths seen only once. The top ten clones comprise around 7.8% of the sample.

Sequenced: peripheral blood. The receptor was isolated from a man between 60 and 75 years old who had recovered from COVID-19. The chain is encoded by TRBV7-6 joined to TRBJ2-1, and the D gene may be TRBD2, 5 bases matching. Read as DNA, the sequence is TGTGCCAGCAGCCGGCGGGCATCAAGCTCCTACAATGAGCAGTTCTTC. It translates as CASSRRASSSYNEQFF.